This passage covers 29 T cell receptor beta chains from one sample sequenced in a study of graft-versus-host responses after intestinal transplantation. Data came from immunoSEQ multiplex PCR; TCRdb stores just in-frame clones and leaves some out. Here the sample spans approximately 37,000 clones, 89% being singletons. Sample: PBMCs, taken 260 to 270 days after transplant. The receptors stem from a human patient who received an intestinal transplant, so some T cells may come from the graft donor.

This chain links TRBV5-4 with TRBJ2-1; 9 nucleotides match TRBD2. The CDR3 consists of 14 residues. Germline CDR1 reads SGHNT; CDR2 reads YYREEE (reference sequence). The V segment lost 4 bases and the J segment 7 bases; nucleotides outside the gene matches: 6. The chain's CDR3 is CASSEGTSMNEQFF. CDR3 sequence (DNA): TGTGCCAGCAGCGAGGGGACTAGCATGAATGAGCAGTTCTTC.

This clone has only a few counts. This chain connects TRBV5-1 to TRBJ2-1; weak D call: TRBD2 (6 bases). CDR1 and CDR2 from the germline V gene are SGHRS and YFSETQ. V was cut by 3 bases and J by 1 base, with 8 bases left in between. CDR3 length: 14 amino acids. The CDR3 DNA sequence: TGCGCCAGCAGCTCGCGGGGATCCTACAATGAGCAGTTCTTC. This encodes CASSSRGSYNEQFF.

The DNA of the CDR3 is TGCGCCAGCAGTCACAGACAGGGGGAGAACACTGAAGCTTTCTTT. It codes for CASSHRQGENTEAFF. The V and J genes are TRBV4-1 and TRBJ1-1; 9 bases agree with TRBD1. V gave up 6 bases and J gave up 1 base; unmatched junction bases: 6. The CDR3 sequence is 15 residues long. Germline CDR1 reads MGHRA; CDR2 reads YSYEKL.

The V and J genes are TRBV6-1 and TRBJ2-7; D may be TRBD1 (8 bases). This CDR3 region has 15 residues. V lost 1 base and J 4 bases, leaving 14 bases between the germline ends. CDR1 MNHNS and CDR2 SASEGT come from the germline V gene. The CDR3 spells CASSEGNRGGYEQYF. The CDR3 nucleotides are TGTGCCAGCAGTGAAGGGAACAGGGGGGGATACGAGCAGTACTTC.

The CDR3 reads CASSVLRGLTFF. Written as DNA, the CDR3 is TGTGCCAGCAGCGTCCTACGGGGCCTCACGTTTTTT. The V call is TRBV6-1, the J call TRBJ1-4, with D maybe TRBD1 (5 bases). Trimming stripped 6 bases from V and 16 bases from J, with 18 bases between. From germline, CDR1 is MNHNS and CDR2 SASEGT. The CDR3 contains 12 residues.

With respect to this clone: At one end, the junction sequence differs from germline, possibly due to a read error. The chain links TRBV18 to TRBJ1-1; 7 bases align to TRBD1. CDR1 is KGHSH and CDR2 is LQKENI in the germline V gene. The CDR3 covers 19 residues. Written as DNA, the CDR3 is TGTGCCAGCTCACCACTGCCCAAAATTACAGGGGAAACGAACACTGAAGCTTCCTTT. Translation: CASSPLPKITGETNTEASF.

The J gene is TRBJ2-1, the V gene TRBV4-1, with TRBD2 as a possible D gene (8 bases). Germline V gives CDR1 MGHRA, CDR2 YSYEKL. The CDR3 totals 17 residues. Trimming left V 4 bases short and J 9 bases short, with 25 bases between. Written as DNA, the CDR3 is TGCGCCAGCAGCCGGGGAATGGGACTAGGGGGCTTGTCTGAGCAGTTCTTC. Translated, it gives CASSRGMGLGGLSEQFF.

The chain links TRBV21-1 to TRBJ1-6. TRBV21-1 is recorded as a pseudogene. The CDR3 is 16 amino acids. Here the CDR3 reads CAPYPKAESYNSPLHF. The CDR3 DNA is TGTGCCCCCTACCCGAAGGCGGAGTCCTATAATTCACCCCTCCACTTT.

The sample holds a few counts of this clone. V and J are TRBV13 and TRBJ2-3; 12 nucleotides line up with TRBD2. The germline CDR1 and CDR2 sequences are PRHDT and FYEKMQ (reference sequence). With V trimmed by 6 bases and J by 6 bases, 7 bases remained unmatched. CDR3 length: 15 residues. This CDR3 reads CASSSLAGGRDTQYF. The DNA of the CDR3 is TGTGCCAGCAGTTCACTAGCGGGGGGAAGGGATACGCAGTATTTT.

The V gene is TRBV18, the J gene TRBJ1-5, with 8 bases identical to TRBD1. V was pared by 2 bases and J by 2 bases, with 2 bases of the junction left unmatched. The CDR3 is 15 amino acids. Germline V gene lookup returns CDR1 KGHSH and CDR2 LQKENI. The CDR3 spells CASSPETGGNQPQHF. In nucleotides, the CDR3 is TGTGCCAGCTCACCAGAGACAGGGGGCAATCAGCCCCAGCATTTT.

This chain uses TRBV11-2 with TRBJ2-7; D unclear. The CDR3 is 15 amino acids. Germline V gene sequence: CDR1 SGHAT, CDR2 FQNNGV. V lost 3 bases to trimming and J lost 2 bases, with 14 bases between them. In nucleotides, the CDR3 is TGTGCCAGCAGCTTCGCCTCGCCCGCCCCCTACGAGCAGTACTTC. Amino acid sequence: CASSFASPAPYEQYF.

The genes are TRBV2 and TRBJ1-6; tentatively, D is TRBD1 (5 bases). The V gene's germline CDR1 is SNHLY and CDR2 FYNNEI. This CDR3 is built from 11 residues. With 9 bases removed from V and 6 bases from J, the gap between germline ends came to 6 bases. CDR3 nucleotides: TGTGCCAGTGGGGGTAATTCACCCCTCCACTTT. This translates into CASGGNSPLHF.

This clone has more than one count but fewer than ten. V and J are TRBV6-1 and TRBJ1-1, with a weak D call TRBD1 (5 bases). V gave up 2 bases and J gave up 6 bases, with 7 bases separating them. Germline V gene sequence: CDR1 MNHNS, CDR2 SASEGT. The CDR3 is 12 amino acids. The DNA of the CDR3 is TGTGCCAGCAGTGAAATAGGGGCTGAAGCTTTCTTT. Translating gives CASSEIGAEAFF.

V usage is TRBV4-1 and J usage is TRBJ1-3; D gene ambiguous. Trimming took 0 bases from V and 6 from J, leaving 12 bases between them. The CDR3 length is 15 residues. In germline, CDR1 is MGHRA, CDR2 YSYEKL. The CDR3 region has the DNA TGCGCCAGCAGCCAAGAAGTAACCAGCTCAAACACCATATATTTT. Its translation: CASSQEVTSSNTIYF.

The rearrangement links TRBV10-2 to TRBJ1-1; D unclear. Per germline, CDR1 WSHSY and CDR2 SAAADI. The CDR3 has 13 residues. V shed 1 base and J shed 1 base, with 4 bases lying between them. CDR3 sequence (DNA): TGCGCCAGCAGTGAGTTGGGGAACACTGAAGCTTTCTTT. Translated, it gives CASSELGNTEAFF.

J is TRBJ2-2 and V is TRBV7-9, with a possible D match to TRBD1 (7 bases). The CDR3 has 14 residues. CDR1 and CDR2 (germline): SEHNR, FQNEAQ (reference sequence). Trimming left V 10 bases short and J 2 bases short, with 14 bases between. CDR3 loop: CANQGGSNTGELFF. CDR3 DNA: TGTGCCAATCAGGGGGGCTCTAACACCGGGGAGCTGTTTTTT.

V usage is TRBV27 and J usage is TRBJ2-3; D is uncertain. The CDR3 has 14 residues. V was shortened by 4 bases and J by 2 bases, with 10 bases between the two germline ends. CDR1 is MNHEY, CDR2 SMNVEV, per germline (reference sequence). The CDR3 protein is CASSSPSITDTQYF. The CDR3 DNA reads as TGTGCCAGCAGTTCCCCCTCAATCACAGATACGCAGTATTTT.

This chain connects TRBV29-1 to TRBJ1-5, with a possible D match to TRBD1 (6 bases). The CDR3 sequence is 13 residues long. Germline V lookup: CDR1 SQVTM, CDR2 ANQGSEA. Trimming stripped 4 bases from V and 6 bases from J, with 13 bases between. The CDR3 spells CSVGFRGAQPQHF. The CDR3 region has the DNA TGCAGCGTTGGGTTTCGGGGGGCTCAGCCCCAGCATTTT.

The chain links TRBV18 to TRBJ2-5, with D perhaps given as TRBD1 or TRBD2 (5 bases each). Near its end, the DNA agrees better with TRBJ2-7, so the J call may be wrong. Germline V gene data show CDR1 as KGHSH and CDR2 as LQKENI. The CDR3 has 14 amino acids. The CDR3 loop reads CASSPPGERYEQYF. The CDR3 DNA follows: TGTGCCAGCTCACCACCGGGGGAACGGTACGAGCAGTACTTC.

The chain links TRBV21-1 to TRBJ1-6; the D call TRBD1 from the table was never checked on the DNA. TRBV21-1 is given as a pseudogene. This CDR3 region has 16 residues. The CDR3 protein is CASSKEDNTHNSPLHF. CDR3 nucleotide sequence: TGTGCCAGCAGCAAAGAGGACAACACCCATAATTCACCCCTCCACTTT.

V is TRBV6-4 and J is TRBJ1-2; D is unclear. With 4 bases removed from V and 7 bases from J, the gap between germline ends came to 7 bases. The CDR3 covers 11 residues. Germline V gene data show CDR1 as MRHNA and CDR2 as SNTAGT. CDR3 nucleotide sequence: TGTGCCAGCAGTGGAGGGTTTGGCTACACCTTC. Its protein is CASSGGFGYTF.

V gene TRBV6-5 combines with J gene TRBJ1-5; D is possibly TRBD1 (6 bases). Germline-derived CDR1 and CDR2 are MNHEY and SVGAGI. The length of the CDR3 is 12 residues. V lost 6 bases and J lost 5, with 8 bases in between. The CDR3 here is CASRKGDQPQHF. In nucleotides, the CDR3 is TGTGCCAGCAGAAAGGGGGATCAGCCCCAGCATTTT.

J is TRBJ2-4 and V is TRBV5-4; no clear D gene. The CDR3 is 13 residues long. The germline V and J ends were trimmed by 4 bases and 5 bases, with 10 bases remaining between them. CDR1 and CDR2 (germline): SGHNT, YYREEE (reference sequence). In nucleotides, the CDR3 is TGTGCCAGCAGCCCCGACATCGAAAACATTCAGTACTTC. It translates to CASSPDIENIQYF.

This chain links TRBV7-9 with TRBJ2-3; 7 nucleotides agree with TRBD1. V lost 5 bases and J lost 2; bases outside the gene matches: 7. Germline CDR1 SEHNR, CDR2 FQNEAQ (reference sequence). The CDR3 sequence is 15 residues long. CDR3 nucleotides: TGTGCCAGCAGCCACCCGACAGGGTACACAGATACGCAGTATTTT. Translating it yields CASSHPTGYTDTQYF.

In DNA form, the CDR3 reads TGTGCCAGCAGTATACAGGGGTATGAGCAGTTCTTC. It is translated as CASSIQGYEQFF. This chain joins TRBV9 and TRBJ2-1; TRBD1 matches 7 bases. The CDR3 has 12 amino acids. CDR1 and CDR2 (germline): SGDLS, YYNGEE. J was trimmed by 8 bases and V by 5 bases; bases with no gene match: 4.

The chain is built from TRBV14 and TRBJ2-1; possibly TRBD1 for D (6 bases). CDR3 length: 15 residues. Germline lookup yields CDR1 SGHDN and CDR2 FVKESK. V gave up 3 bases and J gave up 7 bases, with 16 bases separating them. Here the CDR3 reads CASSHRWGQGNEQFF. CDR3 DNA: TGTGCCAGCAGCCATCGGTGGGGGCAGGGGAATGAGCAGTTCTTC.

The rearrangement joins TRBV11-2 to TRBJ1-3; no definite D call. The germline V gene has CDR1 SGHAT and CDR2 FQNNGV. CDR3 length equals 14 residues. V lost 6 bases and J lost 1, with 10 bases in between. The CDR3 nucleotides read TGTGCCAGCAGTCTGATATCATCTGGAAACACCATATATTTT. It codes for CASSLISSGNTIYF.

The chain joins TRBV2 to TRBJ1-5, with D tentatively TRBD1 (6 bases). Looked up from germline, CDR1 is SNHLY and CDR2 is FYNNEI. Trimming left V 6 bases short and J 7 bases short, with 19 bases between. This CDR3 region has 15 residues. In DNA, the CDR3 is TGTGCCAGCAGAGGGAAACAGGGTTCTCGCCAGCCCCAGCATTTT. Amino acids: CASRGKQGSRQPQHF.

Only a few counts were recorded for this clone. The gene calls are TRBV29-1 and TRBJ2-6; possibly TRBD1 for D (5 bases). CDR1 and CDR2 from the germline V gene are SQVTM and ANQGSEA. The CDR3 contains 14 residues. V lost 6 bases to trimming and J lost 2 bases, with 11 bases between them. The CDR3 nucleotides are TGCAGCGTAGTCGCAGGGACTGGGGCCAACGTCCTGACTTTC. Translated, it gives CSVVAGTGANVLTF.